Given below is one T cell receptor (beta chain) in context. This sample stems from a study of blood T cell repertoires in COVID-19. Original processing methods: Scientists estimated how many nucleated cells there were by amplifying reference gene primers. The protocol was immunoSEQ multiplex PCR, while the TCRdb copy is restricted to in-frame clones and leaves out a portion. The V and J calls and the clone size are those of that table, but D and trimming were determined from the DNA. This sample has around 380,000 clones, with more than 75% found just once. The CDR3 is 14 residues long. Germline V CDR1 and CDR2: LNHDA, SQIVND (reference sequence). V was pared by 3 bases and J by 0 bases, with 8 bases between. All enrollees were roughly 18 to 90 years old and from 20 to 25 US areas. Self-reported history from a screening survey and questionnaire set each donor's cohort. Donors in Cohort 3 counted as recovered after two negative PCRs, clearance, or symptom resolution.

The sequenced sample was PBMCs or T cells enriched from blood (not recorded which). The TCR was taken from a young man who had recovered from COVID-19. The V and J genes are TRBV19 and TRBJ1-2, with D tentatively TRBD1 (6 bases). Written as DNA, the CDR3 is TGTGCCAGTAGTATCGGACAGTCTAACTATGGCTACACCTTC. Its translation: CASSIGQSNYGYTF. The variable domain in full, with the rest retrieved from reference TRBV19 and TRBJ1-2, is DGGITQSPKYLFRKEGQNVTLSCEQNLNHDAMYWYRQDPGQGLRLIYYSQIVNDFQKGDIAEGYSVSREKKESFPLTVTSAQKNPTAFYLCASSIGQSNYGYTFGSGTRLTVV.